The sequence of this T cell receptor (beta chain) was determined in a study of blood T cell repertoires in COVID-19. Authors' processing steps: Counts of nucleated cells, estimated from reference gene primer amplification, were obtained. Generated by immunoSEQ multiplex PCR, the TCRdb table keeps only in-frame clones and is missing some. D and trimming come from the DNA, and the V and J calls and clone size come from that table. The sample records about 310,000 clones, about 89% being singletons. This CDR3 has 15 amino acids. Germline V gene data show CDR1 as LGHDT and CDR2 as YNNKEL (reference sequence). V was pared by 2 bases and J by 6 bases, with 7 bases of the junction left unmatched. Participant-given clinical history determined each cohort assignment.

Sequenced sample: PBMCs or T cells enriched from blood (not recorded which). The TCR was taken from a woman in her thirties or forties who had recovered from COVID-19. The V and J genes are TRBV3-1 (or the pseudogene TRBV3-2) and TRBJ2-4, with TRBD1 matching over 7 bases. The CDR3 region has the DNA TGTGCCAGCAGCCAACGACAGGGAAGGACAAACATTCAGTACTTC. Protein product: CASSQRQGRTNIQYF.